These T cell receptor beta chains were read from a single sample in a study of cytomegalovirus exposure and HLA in healthy donors. Measured with immunoSEQ multiplex PCR; TCRdb has only the in-frame clones, and not every one. The table includes 110,000 or so clones, roughly 70% detected once. The sample comprised PBMCs. These receptors were collected from a man aged 40-55 years in good health and CMV-seronegative. Each CDR3 is given with its conserved first and last residue. A D gene is named only where the DNA matches it firmly. Size tells how often a clone was seen (once, few, many) or the class of an expanded clone, and some rows leave it out.

TRBV7-9,13,-,TRBJ2-3,-,CASSPLFTDTQYF,TGTGCCAGCAGCCCCCTGTTCACAGATACGCAGTATTTT
TRBV2,14,-,TRBJ1-6,-,CASISTHGNSPLHF,TGTGCCAGCATTTCCACCCACGGGAATTCACCCCTCCACTTT
TRBV7-6,16,-,TRBJ2-3,TRBD1,CASSLTQGEGPDTQYF,TGTGCCAGCAGCTTAACTCAGGGGGAAGGGCCAGATACGCAGTATTTT
TRBV7-2,16,few,TRBJ1-2,-,CARHTLTREANYGYTF,TGTGCCAGGCATACACTAACACGGGAAGCTAACTATGGCTACACCTTC
TRBV7-9,17,once,TRBJ2-3,-,CASSLVEDRLFTDTQYF,TGTGCCAGCAGCTTAGTTGAGGACAGATTGTTCACAGATACGCAGTATTTT
TRBV23-1,13,few,TRBJ1-2,-,CASSQPGNYGYTF,TGCGCCAGCAGTCAACCAGGGAACTATGGCTACACCTTC
TRBV11-1,15,-,TRBJ2-3,TRBD1,CASSPGTGETDTQYF,TGTGCCAGCAGCCCCGGGACAGGGGAAACAGATACGCAGTATTTT
TRBV28,16,-,TRBJ2-7,-,CASSLLLNERAYEQYF,TGTGCCAGCAGTTTACTGCTAAACGAGCGGGCCTACGAGCAGTACTTC
TRBV10-2,14,once,TRBJ1-5,-,CASSESGGDQPQHF,TGCGCCAGCAGTGAGTCTGGAGGAGATCAGCCCCAGCATTTT
TRBV28,18,-,TRBJ2-1,-,CASSLLTAYLNSYNEQFF,TGTGCCAGCAGTTTATTGACAGCGTACCTTAACTCCTACAATGAGCAGTTCTTC
TRBV28,14,-,TRBJ2-3,-,CASSSRLSTDTQYF,TGTGCCAGCAGTTCCCGTCTTAGCACAGATACGCAGTATTTT
TRBV7-3,12,-,TRBJ1-5,-,CASSQGFQPQHF,TGTGCCAGCAGCCAGGGTTTCCAGCCCCAGCATTTT
TRBV28,12,-,TRBJ2-7,TRBD2,CGTHAGGYEQYF,TGTGGCACCCATGCGGGGGGTTACGAGCAGTACTTC
TRBV7-9,15,-,TRBJ1-4,-,CASSGRTATNEKLFF,TGTGCCAGCAGTGGAAGGACAGCAACTAATGAAAAACTGTTTTTT
TRBV7-2,15,-,TRBJ1-1,TRBD1,CASSPNRGMNTEAFF,TGTGCCAGCAGCCCGAACAGGGGGATGAACACTGAAGCTTTCTTT
TRBV4-1,13,-,TRBJ2-7,-,CASSTGRSYEQYF,TGCGCCAGCAGCACGGGGAGGAGCTACGAGCAGTACTTC
TRBV28,14,-,TRBJ1-5,-,CASRPSGGTQPQHF,TGTGCCAGCAGACCATCGGGGGGAACCCAGCCCCAGCATTTT
TRBV6-5,15,-,TRBJ1-4,TRBD1,CASNHRDSSYEKLFF,TGTGCCAGCAATCACCGGGACAGCTCCTATGAAAAACTGTTTTTT
TRBV9,14,-,TRBJ1-1,-,CASSVSGMNTEAFF,TGTGCCAGCAGCGTGAGCGGGATGAACACTGAAGCTTTCTTT
TRBV7-9,14,-,TRBJ1-1,-,CASSLKHPGTEAFF,TGTGCCAGCAGCTTAAAACATCCAGGTACTGAAGCTTTCTTT
TRBV7-2,14,-,TRBJ2-6,-,CAEEPASGANVLTF,TGTGCCGAAGAGCCTGCCTCTGGGGCCAACGTCCTGACTTTC
TRBV7-9,17,-,TRBJ2-7,TRBD1,CASSLADRGLLSYEQYF,TGTGCCAGCAGCTTAGCGGACAGGGGGCTGCTATCCTACGAGCAGTACTTC
TRBV4-2,15,-,TRBJ1-1,TRBD1,CASSPPGQGNTEAFF,TGTGCCAGCAGCCCTCCGGGACAGGGGAACACTGAAGCTTTCTTT
TRBV15,15,-,TRBJ1-5,-,CATSRDLREDQPQHF,TGTGCCACCAGCAGAGATCTCAGGGAGGATCAGCCCCAGCATTTT
TRBV4-2,15,few,TRBJ2-7,TRBD1,CASSQATGGLGEQYF,TGTGCCAGCAGCCAAGCGACAGGGGGCCTCGGCGAGCAGTACTTC
TRBV11-1,14,-,TRBJ1-1,-,CASSLSQKNTEAFF,TGTGCCAGCAGCTTATCTCAGAAAAACACTGAAGCTTTCTTT
TRBV28,15,-,TRBJ2-7,-,CASSLTGPSSYEQYF,TGTGCCAGCAGCCTGACAGGTCCGAGCTCCTACGAGCAGTACTTC
TRBV30,11,-,TRBJ2-3,TRBD1,CASGQGSTQYF,TGTGCCTCTGGACAGGGAAGTACGCAGTATTTT
TRBV25-1,14,-,TRBJ1-5,TRBD1,CASSVTGINQPQHF,TGTGCCAGCAGTGTGACAGGGATCAATCAGCCCCAGCATTTT
TRBV7-8,12,-,TRBJ2-7,-,CASSSGGWEQYF,TGTGCCAGCAGCAGTGGAGGGTGGGAGCAGTACTTC
TRBV7-9,13,-,TRBJ2-7,TRBD1,CASSPGQGYEQYF,TGTGCCAGCAGCCCCGGACAGGGCTACGAGCAGTACTTC
TRBV5-1,15,-,TRBJ1-1,TRBD1,CASSTYRGGSTEAFF,TGCGCCAGCAGCACCTACAGGGGAGGTAGCACTGAAGCTTTCTTT
TRBV5-1,14,-,TRBJ1-1,-,CASREQIMNTEAFF,TGCGCCAGCAGGGAGCAGATCATGAACACTGAAGCTTTCTTT
TRBV28,14,few,TRBJ1-4,-,CASSLGARNEKLFF,TGTGCCAGCAGTTTGGGGGCCCGAAATGAAAAACTGTTTTTT
TRBV5-1,13,-,TRBJ2-7,TRBD1,CASRRDRDYEQYF,TGCGCCAGCAGAAGGGACAGAGACTACGAGCAGTACTTC
TRBV7-2,18,few,TRBJ2-5,TRBD2,CASSRAGGPDVMRETQYF,TGTGCCAGCAGCAGAGCGGGGGGGCCAGATGTAATGCGAGAGACCCAGTACTTC
TRBV6-1,15,-,TRBJ1-5,-,CASSETRYNDQPQHF,TGTGCCAGCAGTGAGACTCGGTACAACGATCAGCCCCAGCATTTT
TRBV27,12,-,TRBJ1-5,-,CATGNSNQPQHF,TGTGCCACCGGTAATAGCAATCAGCCCCAGCATTTT
TRBV7-2,13,-,TRBJ2-7,-,CASSLVGAWEQYF,TGTGCCAGCAGCTTAGTGGGGGCGTGGGAGCAGTACTTC
TRBV5-1,16,once,TRBJ2-5,-,CASSLYGGPTEETQYF,TGCGCCAGCAGCTTGTACGGAGGCCCTACCGAGGAGACCCAGTACTTC
TRBV27,14,-,TRBJ1-6,-,CASSLGQSYSPFHF,TGTGCCAGCAGTTTAGGACAATCGTACTCACCCTTCCACTTT
TRBV27,20,-,TRBJ2-1,TRBD2,CASSSRQGLIAGGNYNEQFF,TGTGCCAGCAGTTCCCGACAGGGGCTAATAGCGGGGGGCAACTATAATGAGCAGTTCTTC
TRBV7-3,16,-,TRBJ2-1,TRBD2,CASSLNAGGYYNEQFF,TGTGCCAGCAGCTTAAATGCGGGGGGATACTACAATGAGCAGTTCTTC
TRBV5-1,20,-,TRBJ2-7,TRBD2,CASSLRPDGWTSGTTYEQYF,TGCGCCAGCAGCTTGAGGCCGGACGGCTGGACTAGCGGGACGACCTACGAGCAGTACTTC
TRBV7-2,16,once,TRBJ2-1,-,CASSQVAERPYNEQFF,TGTGCCAGCAGCCAAGTAGCGGAAAGACCATACAATGAGCAGTTCTTC
TRBV30,14,-,TRBJ2-7,TRBD1,CAWSVEDRVHEQYF,TGTGCCTGGAGTGTGGAGGACAGGGTCCACGAGCAGTACTTC
TRBV18,14,-,TRBJ2-7,TRBD1,CASSTGQGMYEQYF,TGTGCCAGCTCAACGGGACAGGGCATGTACGAGCAGTACTTC
TRBV18,19,-,TRBJ2-7,TRBD2,CASSPEDMPSGRPAYEQYF,TGTGCCAGCTCACCAGAGGACATGCCTAGCGGGAGGCCGGCTTACGAGCAGTACTTC
TRBV13,12,few,TRBJ1-5,-,CASSLRGGSQHF,TGTGCCAGCAGCCTCCGCGGGGGGTCCCAGCATTTT
TRBV29-1,13,-,TRBJ2-2,-,CSVAHLNTGELFF,TGCAGCGTTGCACACCTGAACACCGGGGAGCTGTTTTTT
TRBV7-9,13,few,TRBJ1-1,-,CASSLGTGAEAFF,TGTGCCAGCAGCTTAGGTACGGGAGCTGAAGCTTTCTTT
TRBV4-1,12,-,TRBJ2-4,-,CASSQAPDIQYF,TGCGCCAGCAGCCAAGCCCCCGACATTCAGTACTTC
TRBV30,12,-,TRBJ1-2,-,CAWSVQYGALTF,TGTGCCTGGAGTGTACAGTACGGTGCGTTAACCTTC
TRBV30,16,-,TRBJ1-6,TRBD1,CAWSVRGQGNNSPLHF,TGTGCCTGGAGTGTACGGGGACAGGGAAATAATTCACCCCTCCACTTT
TRBV5-8,15,-,TRBJ1-1,-,CASRDESAGYTEAFF,TGTGCCAGCAGGGATGAATCCGCCGGGTACACTGAAGCTTTCTTT
TRBV7-9,16,-,TRBJ2-5,-,CSSSALATQIQETQYF,TGTTCCAGCAGCGCACTCGCGACACAAATCCAAGAGACCCAGTACTTC